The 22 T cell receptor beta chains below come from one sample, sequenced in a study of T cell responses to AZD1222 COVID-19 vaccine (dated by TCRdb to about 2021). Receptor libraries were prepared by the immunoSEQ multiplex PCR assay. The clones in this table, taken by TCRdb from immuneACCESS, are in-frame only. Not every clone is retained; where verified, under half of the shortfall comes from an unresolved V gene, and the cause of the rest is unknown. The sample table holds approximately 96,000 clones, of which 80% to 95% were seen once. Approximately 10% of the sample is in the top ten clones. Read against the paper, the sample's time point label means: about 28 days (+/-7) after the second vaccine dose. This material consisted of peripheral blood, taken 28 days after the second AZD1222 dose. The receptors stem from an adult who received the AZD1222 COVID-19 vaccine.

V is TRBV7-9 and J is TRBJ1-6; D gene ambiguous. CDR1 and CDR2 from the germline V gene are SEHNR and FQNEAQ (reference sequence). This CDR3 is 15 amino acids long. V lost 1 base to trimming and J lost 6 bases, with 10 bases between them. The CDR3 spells CASSLEDPTNSPLHF. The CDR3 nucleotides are TGTGCCAGCAGCTTAGAGGACCCGACTAATTCACCCCTCCACTTT.

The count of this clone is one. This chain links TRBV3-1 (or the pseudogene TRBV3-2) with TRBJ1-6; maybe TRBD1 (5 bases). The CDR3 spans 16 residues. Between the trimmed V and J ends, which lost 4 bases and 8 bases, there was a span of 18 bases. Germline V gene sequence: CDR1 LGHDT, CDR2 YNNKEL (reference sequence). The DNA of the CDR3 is TGTGCCAGCAGCCGACAATCTGGGGGGTCATATTCACCCCTCCACTTT. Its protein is CASSRQSGGSYSPLHF.

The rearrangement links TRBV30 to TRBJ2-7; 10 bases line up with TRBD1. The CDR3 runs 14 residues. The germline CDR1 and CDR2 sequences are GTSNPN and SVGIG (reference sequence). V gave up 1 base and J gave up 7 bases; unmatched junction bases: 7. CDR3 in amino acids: CAWSAWDRGGEQYF. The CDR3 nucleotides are TGTGCCTGGAGTGCGTGGGACAGGGGTGGTGAGCAGTACTTC.

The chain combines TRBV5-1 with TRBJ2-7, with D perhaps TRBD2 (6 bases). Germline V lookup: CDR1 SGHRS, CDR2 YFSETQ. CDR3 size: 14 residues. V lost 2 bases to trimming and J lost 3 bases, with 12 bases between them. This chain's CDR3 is CASSLSGPGYEQYF. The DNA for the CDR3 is TGCGCCAGCAGCTTAAGCGGGCCCGGCTACGAGCAGTACTTC.

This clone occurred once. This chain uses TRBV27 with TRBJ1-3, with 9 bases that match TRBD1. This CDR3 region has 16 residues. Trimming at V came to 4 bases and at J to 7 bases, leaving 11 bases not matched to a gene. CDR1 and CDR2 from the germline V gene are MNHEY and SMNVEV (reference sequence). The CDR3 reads CASSSILDRGSNTIYF. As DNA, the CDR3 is TGTGCCAGCAGTTCCATCTTGGACAGGGGTTCGAACACCATATATTTT.

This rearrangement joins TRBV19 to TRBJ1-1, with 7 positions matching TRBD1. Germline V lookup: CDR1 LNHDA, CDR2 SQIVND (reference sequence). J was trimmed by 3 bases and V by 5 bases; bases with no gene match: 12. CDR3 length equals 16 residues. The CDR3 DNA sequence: TGTGCCAGTAGTGCCATACAAGGGACAGCCGACACTGAAGCTTTCTTT. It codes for CASSAIQGTADTEAFF.

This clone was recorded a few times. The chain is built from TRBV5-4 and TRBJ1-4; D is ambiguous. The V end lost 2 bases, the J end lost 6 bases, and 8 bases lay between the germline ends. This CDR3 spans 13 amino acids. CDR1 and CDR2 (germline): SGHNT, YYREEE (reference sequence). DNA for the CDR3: TGTGCCAGCAGCTTTGGAACAGATGAAAAACTGTTTTTT. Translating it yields CASSFGTDEKLFF. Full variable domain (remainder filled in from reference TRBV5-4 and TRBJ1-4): ETGVTQSPTHLIKTRGQQVTLRCSSQSGHNTVSWYQQALGQGPQFIFQYYREEENGRGNFPPRFSGLQFPNYSSELNVNALELDDSALYLCASSFGTDEKLFFGSGTQLSVL.

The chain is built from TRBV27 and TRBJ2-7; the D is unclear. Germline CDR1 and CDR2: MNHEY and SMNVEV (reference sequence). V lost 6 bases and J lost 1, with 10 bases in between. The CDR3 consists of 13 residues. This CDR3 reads CASRLHGSYEQYF. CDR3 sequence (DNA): TGTGCCAGCAGACTACATGGTTCCTACGAGCAGTACTTC.

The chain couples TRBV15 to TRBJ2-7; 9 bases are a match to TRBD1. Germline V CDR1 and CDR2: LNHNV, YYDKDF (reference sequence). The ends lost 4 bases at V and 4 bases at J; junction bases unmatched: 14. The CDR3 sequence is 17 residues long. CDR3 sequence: CATSTRQGGVERYEQYF. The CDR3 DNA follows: TGTGCCACCAGCACCAGACAGGGGGGCGTAGAGCGTTACGAGCAGTACTTC.

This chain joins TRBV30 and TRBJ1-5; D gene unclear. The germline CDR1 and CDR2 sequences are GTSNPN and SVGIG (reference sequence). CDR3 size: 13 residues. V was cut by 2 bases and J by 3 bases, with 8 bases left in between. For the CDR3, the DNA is TGTGCCTGGAGTTGGCAGAACAATCAGCCCCAGCATTTT. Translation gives CAWSWQNNQPQHF.

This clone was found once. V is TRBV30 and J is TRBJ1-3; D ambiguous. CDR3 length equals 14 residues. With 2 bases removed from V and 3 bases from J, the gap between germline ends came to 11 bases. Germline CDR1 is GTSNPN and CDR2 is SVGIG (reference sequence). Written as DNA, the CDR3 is TGTGCCTGGAGTTCGACCGGTCTTGGAAACACCATATATTTT. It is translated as CAWSSTGLGNTIYF.

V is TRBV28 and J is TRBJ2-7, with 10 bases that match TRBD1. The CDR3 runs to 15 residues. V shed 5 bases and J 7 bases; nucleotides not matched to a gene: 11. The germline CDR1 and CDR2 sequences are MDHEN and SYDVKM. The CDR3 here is CASSPRQGAYVEQYF. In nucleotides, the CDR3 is TGTGCCAGCAGTCCCCGACAGGGGGCGTACGTGGAGCAGTACTTC.

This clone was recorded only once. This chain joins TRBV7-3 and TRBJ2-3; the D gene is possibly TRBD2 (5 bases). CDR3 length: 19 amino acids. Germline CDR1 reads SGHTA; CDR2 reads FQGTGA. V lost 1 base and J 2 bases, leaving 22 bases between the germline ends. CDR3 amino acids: CASSLNGMPVGGDTDTQYF. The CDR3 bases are TGTGCCAGCAGCTTAAACGGGATGCCCGTGGGTGGGGACACAGATACGCAGTATTTT.

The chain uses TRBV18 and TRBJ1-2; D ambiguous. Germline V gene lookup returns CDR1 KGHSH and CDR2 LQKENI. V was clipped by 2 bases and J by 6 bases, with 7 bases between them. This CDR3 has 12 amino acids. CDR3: CASSPSRDGYTF. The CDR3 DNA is TGTGCCAGCTCACCATCAAGGGATGGCTACACCTTC. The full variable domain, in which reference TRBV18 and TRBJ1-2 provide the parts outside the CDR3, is NAGVMQNPRHLVRRRGQEARLRCSPMKGHSHVYWYRQLPEEGLKFMVYLQKENIIDESGMPKERFSAEFPKEGPSILRIQQVVRGDSAAYFCASSPSRDGYTFGSGTRLTVV.

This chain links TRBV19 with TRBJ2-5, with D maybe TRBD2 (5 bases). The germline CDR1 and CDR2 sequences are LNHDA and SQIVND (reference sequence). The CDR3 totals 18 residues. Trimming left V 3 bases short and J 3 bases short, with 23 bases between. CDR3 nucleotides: TGTGCCAGTAGTATCGGGGTGCCTTACACGAGAAGGGAAGAGACCCAGTACTTC. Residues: CASSIGVPYTRREETQYF.

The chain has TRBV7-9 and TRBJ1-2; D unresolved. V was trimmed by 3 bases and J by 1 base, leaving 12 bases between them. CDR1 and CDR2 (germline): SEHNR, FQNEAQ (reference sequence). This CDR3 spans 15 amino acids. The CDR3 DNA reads TGTGCCAGCAGCTTGAGTACAGAGCATAACTATGGCTACACCTTC. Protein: CASSLSTEHNYGYTF.

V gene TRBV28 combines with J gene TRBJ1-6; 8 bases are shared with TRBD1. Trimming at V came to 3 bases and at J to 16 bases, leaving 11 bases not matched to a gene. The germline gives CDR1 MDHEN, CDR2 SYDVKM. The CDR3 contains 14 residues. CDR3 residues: CASSLYLGQGALHF. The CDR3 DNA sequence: TGTGCCAGCAGTTTGTACTTAGGACAGGGCGCGCTCCACTTT.

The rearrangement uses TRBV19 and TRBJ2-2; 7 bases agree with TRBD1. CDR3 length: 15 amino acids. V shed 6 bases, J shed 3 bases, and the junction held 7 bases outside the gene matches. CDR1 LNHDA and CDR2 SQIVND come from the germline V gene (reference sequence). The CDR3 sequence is CASRKTGAHTGELFF. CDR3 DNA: TGTGCCAGTAGAAAAACAGGGGCGCACACCGGGGAGCTGTTTTTT.

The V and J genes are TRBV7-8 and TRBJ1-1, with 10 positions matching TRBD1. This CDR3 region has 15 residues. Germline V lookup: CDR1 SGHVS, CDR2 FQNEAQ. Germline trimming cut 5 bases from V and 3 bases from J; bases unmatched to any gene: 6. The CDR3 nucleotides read TGTGCCAGCAGCCCTCGGACAGGGGGTGACACTGAAGCTTTCTTT. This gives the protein CASSPRTGGDTEAFF.

The CDR3 protein is CASSRRQGLNTEAFF. Written as DNA, the CDR3 is TGTGCCAGTAGTAGGAGACAGGGTCTGAACACTGAAGCTTTCTTT. The chain combines TRBV19 with TRBJ1-1; the match to TRBD1 covers 7 bases. Germline V gene sequence: CDR1 LNHDA, CDR2 SQIVND (reference sequence). The CDR3 covers 15 residues. The junction had 5 bases not matched to a gene; V was cut back by 4 bases and J by 0 bases.

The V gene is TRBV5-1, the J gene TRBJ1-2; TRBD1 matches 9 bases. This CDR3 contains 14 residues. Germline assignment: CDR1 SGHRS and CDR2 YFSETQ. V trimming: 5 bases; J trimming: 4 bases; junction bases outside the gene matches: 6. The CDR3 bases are TGCGCCAGCAGTCGGGACAGGGAAAGCTATGGCTACACCTTC. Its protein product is CASSRDRESYGYTF.

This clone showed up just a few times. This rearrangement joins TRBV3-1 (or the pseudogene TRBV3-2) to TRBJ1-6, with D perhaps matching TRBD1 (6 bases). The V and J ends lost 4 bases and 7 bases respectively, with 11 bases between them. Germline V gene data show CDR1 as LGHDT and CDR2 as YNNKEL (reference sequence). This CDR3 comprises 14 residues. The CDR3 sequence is CASSPRRGNSPLHF. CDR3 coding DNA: TGTGCCAGCAGCCCGCGGAGGGGGAATTCACCCCTCCACTTT.